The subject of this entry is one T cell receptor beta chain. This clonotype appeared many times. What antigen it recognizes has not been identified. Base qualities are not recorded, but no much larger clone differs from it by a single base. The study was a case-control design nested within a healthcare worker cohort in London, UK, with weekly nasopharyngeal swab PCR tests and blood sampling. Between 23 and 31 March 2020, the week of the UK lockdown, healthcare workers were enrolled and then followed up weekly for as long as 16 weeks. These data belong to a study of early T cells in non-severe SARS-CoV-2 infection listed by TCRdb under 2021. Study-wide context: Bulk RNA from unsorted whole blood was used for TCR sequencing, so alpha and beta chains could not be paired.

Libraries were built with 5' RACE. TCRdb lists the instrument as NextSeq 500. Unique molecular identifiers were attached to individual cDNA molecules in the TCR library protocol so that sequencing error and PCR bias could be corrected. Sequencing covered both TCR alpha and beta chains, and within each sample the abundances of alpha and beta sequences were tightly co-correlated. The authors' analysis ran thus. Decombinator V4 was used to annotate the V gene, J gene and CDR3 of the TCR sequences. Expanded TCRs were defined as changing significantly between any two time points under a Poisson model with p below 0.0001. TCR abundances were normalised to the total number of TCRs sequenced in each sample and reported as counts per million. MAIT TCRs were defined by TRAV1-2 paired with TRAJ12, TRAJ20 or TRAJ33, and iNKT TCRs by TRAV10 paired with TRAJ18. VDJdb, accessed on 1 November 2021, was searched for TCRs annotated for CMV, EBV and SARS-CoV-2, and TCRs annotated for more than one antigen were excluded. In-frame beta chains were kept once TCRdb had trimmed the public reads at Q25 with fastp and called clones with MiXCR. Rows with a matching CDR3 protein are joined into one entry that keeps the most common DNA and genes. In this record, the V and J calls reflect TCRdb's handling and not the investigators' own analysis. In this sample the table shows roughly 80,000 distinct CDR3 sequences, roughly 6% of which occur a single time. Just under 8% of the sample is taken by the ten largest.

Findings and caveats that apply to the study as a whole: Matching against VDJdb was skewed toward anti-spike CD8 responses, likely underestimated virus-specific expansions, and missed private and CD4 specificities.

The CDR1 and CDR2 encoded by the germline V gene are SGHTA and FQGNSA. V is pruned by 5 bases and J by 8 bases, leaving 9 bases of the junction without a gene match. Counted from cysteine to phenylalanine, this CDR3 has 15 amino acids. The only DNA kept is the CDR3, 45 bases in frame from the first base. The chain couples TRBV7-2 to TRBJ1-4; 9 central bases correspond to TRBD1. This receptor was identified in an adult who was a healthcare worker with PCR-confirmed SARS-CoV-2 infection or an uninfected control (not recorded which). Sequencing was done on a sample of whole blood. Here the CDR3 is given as CASSAGTGWFEKLFF. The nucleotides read TGTGCCAGCAGCGCCGGGACAGGGTGGTTCGAAAAACTGTTTTTT.